This record concerns one T cell receptor (beta chain) sequence. Its antigen is undetermined. These data originate in a study of identical twins. The study's findings and limits: Fewer insertions marked abundant cord blood beta clonotypes; young adult naive trended weakly, memory not at all. A cross-sectional statistical analysis, not follow-up of the same donors, supported the conclusions.

CDR1 and CDR2 (germline): ENHRY, SYGVKD. The CDR3 consists of 12 residues. V was pared by 4 bases and J by 7 bases, with 8 bases between. In TCRdb, the 5' RACE reads were re-called with MiXCR into one record per CDR3 protein. The profile covers around 570,000 distinct CDR3 sequences, with roughly 9.9% appearing a single time and approximately 3.2% taken by the ten largest. A further study also used this sample, focusing on yellow fever vaccine responses in identical twins. Per that study: Reportedly, twins' vaccine T cell responses looked partly convergent and partly personalized.

This sequence was found in a woman in her late teens or twenties in good health. The chain carries TRBV10-3 and TRBJ1-5, with D uncertain. The sequenced sample was PBMCs. The CDR3 spells CAISGGGQPQHF. The CDR3 region has the DNA TGTGCCATCAGTGGTGGCGGGCAGCCCCAGCATTTT.